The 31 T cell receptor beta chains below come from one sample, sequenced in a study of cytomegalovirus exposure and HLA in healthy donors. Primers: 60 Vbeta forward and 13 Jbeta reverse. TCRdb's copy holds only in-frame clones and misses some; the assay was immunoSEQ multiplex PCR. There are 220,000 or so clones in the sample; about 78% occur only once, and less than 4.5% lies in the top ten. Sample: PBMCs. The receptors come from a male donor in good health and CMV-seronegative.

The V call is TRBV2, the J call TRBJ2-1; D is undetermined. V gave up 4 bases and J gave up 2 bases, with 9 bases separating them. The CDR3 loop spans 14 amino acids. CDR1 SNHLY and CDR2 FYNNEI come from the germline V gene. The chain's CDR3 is CASSGPSAYNEQFF. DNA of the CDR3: TGTGCCAGCAGTGGCCCCAGCGCCTACAATGAGCAGTTCTTC. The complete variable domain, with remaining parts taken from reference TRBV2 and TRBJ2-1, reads EPEVTQTPSHQVTQMGQEVILRCVPISNHLYFYWYRQILGQKVEFLVSFYNNEISEKSEIFDDQFSVERPDGSNFTLKIRSTKLEDSAMYFCASSGPSAYNEQFFGPGTRLTVL.

The CDR3 loop reads CASSLSAGGAGNEQFF. DNA for the CDR3: TGCGCCAGCAGCCTCTCCGCGGGAGGGGCCGGCAATGAGCAGTTCTTC. The rearrangement joins TRBV5-1 to TRBJ2-1; 9 bases map to TRBD2. This CDR3 is built from 16 residues. From germline, CDR1 is SGHRS and CDR2 YFSETQ. Trimming removed 4 bases from V and 6 bases from J; junction bases left unmatched: 11.

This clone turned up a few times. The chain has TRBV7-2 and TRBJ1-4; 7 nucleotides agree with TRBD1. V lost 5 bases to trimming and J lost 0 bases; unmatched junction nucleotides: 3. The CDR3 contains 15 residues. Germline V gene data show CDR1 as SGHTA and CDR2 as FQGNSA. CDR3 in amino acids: CASSIGTATNEKLFF. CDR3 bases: TGTGCCAGCAGCATAGGGACAGCAACTAATGAAAAACTGTTTTTT. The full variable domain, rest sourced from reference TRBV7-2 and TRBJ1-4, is GAGVSQSPSNKVTEKGKDVELRCDPISGHTALYWYRQSLGQGLEFLIYFQGNSAPDKSGLPSDRFSAERTGGSVSTLTIQRTQQEDSAVYLCASSIGTATNEKLFFGSGTQLSVL.

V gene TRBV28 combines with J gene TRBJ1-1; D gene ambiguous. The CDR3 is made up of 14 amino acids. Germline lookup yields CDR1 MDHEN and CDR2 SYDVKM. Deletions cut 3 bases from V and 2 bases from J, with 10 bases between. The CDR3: CASSFPRLNTEAFF. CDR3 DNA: TGTGCCAGCAGTTTCCCCCGACTTAACACTGAAGCTTTCTTT.

CDR3 DNA sequence: TGTGCCAGCAGCCCGATCAGGGTGTCCTACGAGCAGTACTTC. It yields the protein CASSPIRVSYEQYF. The chain joins TRBV6-5 to TRBJ2-5, with D possibly being TRBD1 (5 bases). The closer fit of TRBJ2-7 to the DNA end suggests the J call may be wrong. Looked up from germline, CDR1 is MNHEY and CDR2 is SVGAGI. The CDR3 has 14 amino acids.

This CDR3 is CAWSVVGADTGELFF. In DNA, the CDR3 is TGTGCCTGGAGTGTTGTGGGAGCGGACACCGGGGAGCTGTTTTTT. V gene TRBV30 combines with J gene TRBJ2-2; tentative D call: TRBD2 (5 bases). CDR1 and CDR2 from the germline V gene are GTSNPN and SVGIG (reference sequence). The CDR3 totals 15 residues. Between the trimmed V and J ends, which lost 0 bases and 3 bases, there was a span of 11 bases.

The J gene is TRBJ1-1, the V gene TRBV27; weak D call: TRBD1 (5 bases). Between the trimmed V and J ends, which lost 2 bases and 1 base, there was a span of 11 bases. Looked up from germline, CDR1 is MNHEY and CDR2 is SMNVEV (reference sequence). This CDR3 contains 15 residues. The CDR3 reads CASSLRGTWNTEAFF. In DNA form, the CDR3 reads TGTGCCAGCAGTTTACGGGGGACGTGGAACACTGAAGCTTTCTTT.

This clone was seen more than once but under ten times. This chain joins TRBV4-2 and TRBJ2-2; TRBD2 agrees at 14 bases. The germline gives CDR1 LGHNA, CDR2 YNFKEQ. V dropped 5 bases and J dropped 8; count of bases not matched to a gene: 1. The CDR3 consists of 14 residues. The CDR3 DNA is TGTGCCAGCAGCGGACTAGCGGGAGGAGGGGAGCTGTTTTTT. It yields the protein CASSGLAGGGELFF.

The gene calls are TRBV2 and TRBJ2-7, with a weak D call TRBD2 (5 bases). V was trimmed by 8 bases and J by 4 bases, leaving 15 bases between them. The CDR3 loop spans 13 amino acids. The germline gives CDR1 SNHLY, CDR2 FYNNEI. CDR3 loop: CASVGGRRYEQYF. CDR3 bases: TGTGCCAGCGTTGGTGGGAGAAGGTACGAGCAGTACTTC.

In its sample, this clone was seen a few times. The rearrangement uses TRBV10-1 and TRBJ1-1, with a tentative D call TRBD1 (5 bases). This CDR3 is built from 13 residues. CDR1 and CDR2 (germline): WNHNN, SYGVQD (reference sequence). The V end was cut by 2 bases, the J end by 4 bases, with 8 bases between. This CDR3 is CASSEPGGTEAFF. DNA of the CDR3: TGCGCCAGCAGTGAGCCCGGGGGCACTGAAGCTTTCTTT.

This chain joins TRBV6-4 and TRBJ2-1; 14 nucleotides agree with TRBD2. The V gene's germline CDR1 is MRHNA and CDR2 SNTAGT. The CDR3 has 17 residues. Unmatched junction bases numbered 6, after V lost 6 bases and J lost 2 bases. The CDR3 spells CASRIGTSGSTYNEQFF. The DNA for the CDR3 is TGTGCCAGCAGGATCGGGACTAGCGGGAGCACCTACAATGAGCAGTTCTTC.

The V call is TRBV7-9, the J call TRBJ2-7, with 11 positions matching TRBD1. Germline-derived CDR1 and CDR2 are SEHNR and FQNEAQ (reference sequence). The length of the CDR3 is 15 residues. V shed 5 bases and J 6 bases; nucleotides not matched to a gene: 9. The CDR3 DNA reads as TGTGCCAGCAGCCCTCAGGACAGGGGGCTAGGCGAGCAGTACTTC. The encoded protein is CASSPQDRGLGEQYF.

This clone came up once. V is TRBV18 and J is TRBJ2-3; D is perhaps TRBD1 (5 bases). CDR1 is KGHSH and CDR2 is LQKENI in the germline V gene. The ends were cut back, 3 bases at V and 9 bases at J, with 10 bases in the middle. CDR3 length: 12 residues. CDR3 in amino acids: CASSPPGHTQYF. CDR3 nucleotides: TGTGCCAGCTCACCTCCAGGACACACGCAGTATTTT.

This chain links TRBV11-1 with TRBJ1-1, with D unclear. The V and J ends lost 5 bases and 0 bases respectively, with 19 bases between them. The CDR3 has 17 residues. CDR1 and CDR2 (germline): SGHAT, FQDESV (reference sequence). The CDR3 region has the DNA TGTGCCAGCAGCGGCTACGGGTCGAGTCAGATGAACACTGAAGCTTTCTTT. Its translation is CASSGYGSSQMNTEAFF.

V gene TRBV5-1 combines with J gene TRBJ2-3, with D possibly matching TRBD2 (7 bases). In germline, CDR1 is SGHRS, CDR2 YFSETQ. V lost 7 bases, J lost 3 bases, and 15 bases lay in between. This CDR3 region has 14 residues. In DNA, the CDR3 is TGCGCCAGCGGCCGAGGGGGAGGGACAGATACGCAGTATTTT. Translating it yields CASGRGGGTDTQYF.

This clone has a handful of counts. The CDR3 sequence is CASSLRRTAFYNEQFF. For the CDR3, the DNA is TGCGCCAGCAGCCTACGAAGGACAGCTTTTTACAATGAGCAGTTCTTC. V gene TRBV5-1 combines with J gene TRBJ2-1; possible D gene TRBD1, 6 bases. With 4 bases removed from V and 4 bases from J, the gap between germline ends came to 18 bases. The CDR3 runs 16 residues. The germline V gene encodes CDR1 SGHRS and CDR2 YFSETQ.

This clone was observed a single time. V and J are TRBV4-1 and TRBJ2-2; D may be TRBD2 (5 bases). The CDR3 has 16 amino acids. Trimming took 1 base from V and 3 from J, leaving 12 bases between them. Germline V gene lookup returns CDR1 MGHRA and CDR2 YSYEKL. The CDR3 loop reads CASSQASLAHTGELFF. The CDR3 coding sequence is TGCGCCAGCAGCCAAGCATCGCTAGCACACACCGGGGAGCTGTTTTTT.

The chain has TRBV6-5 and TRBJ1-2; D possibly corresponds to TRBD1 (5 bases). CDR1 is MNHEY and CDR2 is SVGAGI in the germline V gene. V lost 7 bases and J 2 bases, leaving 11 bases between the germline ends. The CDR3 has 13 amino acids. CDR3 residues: CASTPGLNYGYTF. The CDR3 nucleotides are TGTGCCAGCACCCCGGGACTGAACTATGGCTACACCTTC.

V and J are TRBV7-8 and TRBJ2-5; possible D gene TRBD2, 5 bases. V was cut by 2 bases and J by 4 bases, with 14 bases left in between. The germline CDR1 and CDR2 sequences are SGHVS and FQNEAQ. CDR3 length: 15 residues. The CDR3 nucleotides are TGTGCCAGCAGCTTAATTGGTGGGAGTCGAGAGACCCAGTACTTC. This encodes CASSLIGGSRETQYF.

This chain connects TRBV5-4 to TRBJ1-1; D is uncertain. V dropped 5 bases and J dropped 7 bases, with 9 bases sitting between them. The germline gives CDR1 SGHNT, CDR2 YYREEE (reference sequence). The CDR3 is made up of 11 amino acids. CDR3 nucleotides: TGTGCCAGCAGGGGAGCAGGTGAAGCTTTCTTT. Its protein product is CASRGAGEAFF.

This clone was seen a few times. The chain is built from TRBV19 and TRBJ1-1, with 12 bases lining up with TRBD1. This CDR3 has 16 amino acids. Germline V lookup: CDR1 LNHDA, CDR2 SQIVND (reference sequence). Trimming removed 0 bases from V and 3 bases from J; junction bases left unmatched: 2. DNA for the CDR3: TGTGCCAGTAGTATAGATGGGACAGGGGGCTACACTGAAGCTTTCTTT. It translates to CASSIDGTGGYTEAFF.

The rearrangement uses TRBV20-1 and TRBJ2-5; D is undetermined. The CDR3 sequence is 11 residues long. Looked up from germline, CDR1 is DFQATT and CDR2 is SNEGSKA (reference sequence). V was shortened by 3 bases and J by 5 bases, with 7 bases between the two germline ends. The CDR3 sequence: CSASPYETQYF. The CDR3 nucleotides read TGCAGTGCTAGCCCCTATGAGACCCAGTACTTC.

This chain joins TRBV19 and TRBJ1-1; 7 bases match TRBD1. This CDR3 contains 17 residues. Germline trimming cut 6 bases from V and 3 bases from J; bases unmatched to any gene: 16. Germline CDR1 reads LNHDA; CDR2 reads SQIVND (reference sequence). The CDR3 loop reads CASRKPSRGQGDTEAFF. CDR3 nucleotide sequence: TGTGCCAGTAGAAAACCATCGAGGGGCCAGGGGGACACTGAAGCTTTCTTT.

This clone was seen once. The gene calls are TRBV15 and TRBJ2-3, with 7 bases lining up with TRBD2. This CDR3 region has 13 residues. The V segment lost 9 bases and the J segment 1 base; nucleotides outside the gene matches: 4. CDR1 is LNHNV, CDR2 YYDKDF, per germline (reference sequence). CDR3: CATGGGGTDTQYF. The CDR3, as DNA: TGTGCCACGGGGGGAGGGGGCACAGATACGCAGTATTTT. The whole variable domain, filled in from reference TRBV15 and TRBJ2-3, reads DAMVIQNPRYQVTQFGKPVTLSCSQTLNHNVMYWYQQKSSQAPKLLFHYYDKDFNNEADTPDNFQSRRPNTSFCFLDIRSPGLGDTAMYLCATGGGGTDTQYFGPGTRLTVL.

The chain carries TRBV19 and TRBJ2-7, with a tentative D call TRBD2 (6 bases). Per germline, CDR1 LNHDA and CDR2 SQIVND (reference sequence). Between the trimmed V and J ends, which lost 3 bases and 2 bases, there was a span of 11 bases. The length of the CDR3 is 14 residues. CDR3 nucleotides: TGTGCCAGTAGTATCGGGGGTTCCGCCTACGAGCAGTACTTC. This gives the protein CASSIGGSAYEQYF.

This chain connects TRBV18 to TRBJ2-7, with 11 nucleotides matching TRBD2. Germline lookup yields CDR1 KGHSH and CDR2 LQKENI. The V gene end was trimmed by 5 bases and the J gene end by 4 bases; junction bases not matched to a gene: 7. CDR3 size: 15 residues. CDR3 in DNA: TGTGCCAGCTCATCGACTAGCGGGATCCTGTACGAGCAGTACTTC. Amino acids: CASSSTSGILYEQYF.

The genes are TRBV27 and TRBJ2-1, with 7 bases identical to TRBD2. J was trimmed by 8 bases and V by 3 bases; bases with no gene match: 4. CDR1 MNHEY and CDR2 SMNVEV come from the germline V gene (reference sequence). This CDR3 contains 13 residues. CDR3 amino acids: CASSFVGGYEQFF. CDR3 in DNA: TGTGCCAGCAGTTTTGTGGGAGGGTATGAGCAGTTCTTC.

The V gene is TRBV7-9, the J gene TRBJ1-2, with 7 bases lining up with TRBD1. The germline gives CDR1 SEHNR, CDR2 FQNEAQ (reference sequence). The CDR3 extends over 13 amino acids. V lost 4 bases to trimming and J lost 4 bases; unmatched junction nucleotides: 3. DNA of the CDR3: TGTGCCAGCAGCTCCACAGGGGTCTATGGCTACACCTTC. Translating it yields CASSSTGVYGYTF.

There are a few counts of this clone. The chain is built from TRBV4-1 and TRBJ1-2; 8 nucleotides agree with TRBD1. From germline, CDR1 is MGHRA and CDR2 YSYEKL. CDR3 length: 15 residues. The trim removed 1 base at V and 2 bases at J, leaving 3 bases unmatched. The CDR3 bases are TGCGCCAGCAGCCAAGTCCAGGGGGCCAACTATGGCTACACCTTC. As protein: CASSQVQGANYGYTF.

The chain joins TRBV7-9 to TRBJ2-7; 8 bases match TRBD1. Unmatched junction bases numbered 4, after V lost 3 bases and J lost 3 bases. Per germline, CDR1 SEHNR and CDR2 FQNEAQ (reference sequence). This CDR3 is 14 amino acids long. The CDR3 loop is CASSLGQAIYEQYF. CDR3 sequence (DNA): TGTGCCAGCAGCTTGGGACAGGCTATCTACGAGCAGTACTTC.

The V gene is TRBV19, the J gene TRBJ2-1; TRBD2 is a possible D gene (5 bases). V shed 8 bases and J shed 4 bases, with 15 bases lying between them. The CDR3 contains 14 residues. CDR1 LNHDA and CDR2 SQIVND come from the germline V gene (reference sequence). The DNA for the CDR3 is TGTGCCAGTTCCGGAGGAGTTGCATACAATGAGCAGTTCTTC. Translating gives CASSGGVAYNEQFF. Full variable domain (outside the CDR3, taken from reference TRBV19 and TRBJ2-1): DGGITQSPKYLFRKEGQNVTLSCEQNLNHDAMYWYRQDPGQGLRLIYYSQIVNDFQKGDIAEGYSVSREKKESFPLTVTSAQKNPTAFYLCASSGGVAYNEQFFGPGTRLTVL.